Listed below are T cell receptor beta chains from one sample, sequenced in a study of cytomegalovirus exposure and HLA in healthy donors. Produced via immunoSEQ multiplex PCR; TCRdb's table is partial and in-frame only. The sample includes 150,000 or so clones, approximately 78% seen only once; the top ten take roughly 3%. Material for sequencing was PBMCs. These receptors came from a woman aged 40 to 49 in good health and CMV-seronegative. Each CDR3 is given with its conserved first and last residue. D genes are given only for firm matches. The listing skips clone size in some rows; elsewhere it reads once, few, many or a size class.

d_gene	v_gene	abundance	j_gene	CDR3aa	CDR3nt
.	TRBV14	.	TRBJ2-5	CASSQQRGNRETQYF	TGTGCCAGCAGCCAACAGAGGGGGAACCGGGAGACCCAGTACTTC
TRBD1	TRBV5-8	few	TRBJ2-7	CASSLGTASSYEQYF	TGTGCCAGCAGCCTCGGGACAGCGAGCTCCTACGAGCAGTACTTC
TRBD2	TRBV2	.	TRBJ2-1	CASSDGRGSYNEQFF	TGTGCCAGCAGTGACGGGAGGGGCTCCTACAATGAGCAGTTCTTC
TRBD2	TRBV2	.	TRBJ2-5	CARGSRGGETQYF	TGTGCCAGGGGGTCGCGGGGGGGGGAGACCCAGTACTTC
TRBD1	TRBV4-1	.	TRBJ1-4	CASSQEGTATNEKLFF	TGCGCCAGCAGCCAAGAAGGGACAGCAACTAATGAAAAACTGTTTTTT
.	TRBV6-5	.	TRBJ1-1	CASSYSHSDTEAFF	TGTGCCAGCAGTTACTCGCACTCGGACACTGAAGCTTTCTTT
.	TRBV18	few	TRBJ2-3	CASSYRGPSTDTQYF	TGTGCCAGCTCATATAGGGGCCCAAGCACAGATACGCAGTATTTT
TRBD1	TRBV19	.	TRBJ1-2	CASRASGQRYGYTF	TGTGCCAGTCGGGCTTCGGGACAGCGGTATGGCTACACCTTC
TRBD2	TRBV11-3	few	TRBJ2-1	CASSLRPTSGGYNEQFF	TGTGCCAGCAGCTTACGACCGACTAGCGGGGGGTACAATGAGCAGTTCTTC
.	TRBV6-1	.	TRBJ1-2	CASTNSGGNYGYTF	TGTGCCAGCACCAATAGCGGGGGGAACTATGGCTACACCTTC
.	TRBV5-1	.	TRBJ1-1	CASSLEAGNTEAFF	TGCGCCAGCAGCTTGGAAGCGGGGAACACTGAAGCTTTCTTT
TRBD2	TRBV7-2	.	TRBJ2-3	CASSIWTSATDTQYF	TGTGCCAGCAGCATTTGGACTAGCGCCACAGATACGCAGTATTTT
TRBD1	TRBV2	.	TRBJ2-3	CASCDRGPSNTQYF	TGTGCCAGCTGTGACAGGGGGCCGTCAAATACGCAGTATTTT
TRBD1	TRBV5-5	.	TRBJ1-4	CASSWQGENEKLFF	TGTGCCAGCAGCTGGCAGGGGGAAAATGAAAAACTGTTTTTT
TRBD1	TRBV6-5	few	TRBJ1-2	CASSYSRTGGGYGYTF	TGTGCCAGCAGTTACTCGAGAACAGGGGGCGGCTATGGCTACACCTTC
TRBD2	TRBV4-1	.	TRBJ2-1	CASSQGSSQGGNNEQFF	TGCGCCAGCAGCCAAGGGTCCAGCCAGGGAGGGAACAATGAGCAGTTCTTC
TRBD1	TRBV29-1	.	TRBJ1-5	CSVCRDRDQPQHF	TGCAGCGTTTGCAGGGACAGAGATCAGCCCCAGCATTTT
TRBD2	TRBV5-4	.	TRBJ2-5	CASRPAGGPETQYF	TGTGCCAGCAGACCAGCGGGGGGGCCGGAGACCCAGTACTTC
TRBD1	TRBV9	.	TRBJ2-2	CASSGTGFAGELFF	TGTGCCAGCAGCGGGACAGGTTTTGCCGGGGAGCTGTTTTTT
TRBD2	TRBV5-6	few	TRBJ2-1	CASSLRASGGHNEQFF	TGTGCCAGCAGCTTGAGAGCTAGCGGGGGGCACAATGAGCAGTTCTTC
.	TRBV18	.	TRBJ2-3	CASSQTGSDNTDTQYF	TGTGCCAGCTCACAAACAGGGAGCGATAACACAGATACGCAGTATTTT
.	TRBV6-1	.	TRBJ1-3	CASSEQASGNTIYF	TGTGCCAGCAGTGAACAGGCTTCTGGAAACACCATATATTTT
TRBD2	TRBV11-1	.	TRBJ2-1	CASSLEQRGLGNEQFF	TGTGCCAGCAGCTTAGAACAGCGGGGGTTGGGTAATGAGCAGTTCTTC
.	TRBV19	.	TRBJ1-1	CASSITGKGTEAFF	TGTGCCAGTAGTATTACCGGGAAGGGAACTGAAGCTTTCTTT
TRBD1	TRBV10-3	.	TRBJ1-6	CAISGYRDREAYNSPLHF	TGTGCCATCAGTGGATACCGGGACAGGGAAGCCTATAATTCACCCCTCCACTTT
.	TRBV28	.	TRBJ2-3	CASSLRRGPVTDTQYF	TGTGCCAGCAGTTTACGGCGGGGGCCCGTCACAGATACGCAGTATTTT
.	TRBV25-1	.	TRBJ1-2	CASSDFRGINYGYTF	TGTGCCAGCAGTGACTTTAGGGGAATCAACTATGGCTACACCTTC
TRBD1	TRBV5-8	once	TRBJ1-2	CASSLVRQGGYGYTF	TGTGCCAGCAGCTTGGTGCGACAGGGAGGCTATGGCTACACCTTC
.	TRBV19	.	TRBJ1-4	CASSGQFGEKLFF	TGTGCCAGTAGTGGACAGTTCGGAGAAAAACTGTTTTTT
TRBD2	TRBV2	.	TRBJ2-5	CASKTSGGETQYF	TGTGCCAGCAAGACTAGCGGGGGAGAGACCCAGTACTTC
.	TRBV29-1	.	TRBJ2-1	CSVEDRVQFF	TGCAGCGTTGAAGACAGGGTGCAGTTCTTC
.	TRBV28	.	TRBJ2-7	CASSVTGYEQYF	TGTGCCAGCAGTGTTACAGGGTACGAGCAGTACTTC
.	TRBV7-9	.	TRBJ2-1	CASSLGAPNEQFF	TGTGCCAGCAGCTTAGGGGCTCCCAATGAGCAGTTCTTC
.	TRBV11-2	.	TRBJ1-1	CASSLEGGSSEAFF	TGTGCCAGCAGCTTAGAGGGTGGTAGCTCTGAAGCTTTCTTT
TRBD1	TRBV10-2	few	TRBJ1-2	CASSLGQMYGYTF	TGCGCCAGCAGCTTGGGACAGATGTATGGCTACACCTTC
TRBD1	TRBV4-1	few	TRBJ2-7	CASSRLGQGFSYEQYF	TGCGCCAGCAGCCGCTTGGGACAGGGGTTCTCCTACGAGCAGTACTTC
TRBD1	TRBV13	.	TRBJ2-7	CASNLERGSGGGEQYF	TGTGCCAGCAACCTGGAGAGGGGCTCAGGGGGCGGCGAGCAGTACTTC
.	TRBV11-2	.	TRBJ1-1	CASSPLTGDTFF	TGTGCCAGCAGCCCGCTGACAGGAGATACTTTCTTT
.	TRBV6-5	.	TRBJ2-1	CASSYSSSFDRQFF	TGTGCCAGCAGTTACTCTAGCTCCTTCGACCGACAGTTCTTC
TRBD1	TRBV5-1	.	TRBJ2-5	CASSEQGVETQYF	TGCGCCAGCAGCGAACAGGGGGTAGAGACCCAGTACTTC
TRBD1	TRBV5-1	.	TRBJ1-2	CASGDSARGDGYTF	TGCGCCAGCGGGGACAGTGCCCGAGGAGATGGCTACACCTTC
TRBD1	TRBV6-1	.	TRBJ1-4	CASNKPGQTTPKLFF	TGTGCCAGCAACAAACCGGGACAGACGACCCCAAAACTGTTTTTT
.	TRBV19	.	TRBJ1-6	CASSWGQGDSPLHF	TGTGCCAGTAGTTGGGGGCAGGGAGATTCACCCCTCCACTTT
.	TRBV6-1	.	TRBJ1-2	CASSEGGGGSYGYTF	TGTGCCAGCAGTGAAGGGGGGGGTGGCTCCTATGGCTACACCTTC
.	TRBV6-1	.	TRBJ1-2	CASSGRATNPNYGYTF	TGTGCCAGCAGTGGGCGGGCCACTAATCCTAACTATGGCTACACCTTC
.	TRBV10-2	.	TRBJ2-7	CASRGSSSYEQYF	TGCGCCAGCAGGGGGAGCAGCTCCTACGAGCAGTACTTC